The sequence of this T cell receptor (beta chain) was determined in a study of T-cell reconstitution after alpha-beta-depleted transplantation in children. Overall study findings and caveats: Surviving recipient T cells and thymic progenitors underlay high day-60 TCRbeta diversity in some patients. There were reportedly several hundred expanded graft clones from which alpha-beta T cells came about two months after transplant. Hyperexpanded clones declined; after one year, newly produced T cells mostly supplied diversity.

About this clonotype itself: What it binds is not known.

Trimming cost V 4 bases and J 5 bases, with 16 bases left between them. CDR1 and CDR2 (germline): SGHRS, YFSETQ. The CDR3 is 15 residues long. Unique molecular identifiers were built into the TCRbeta library. Using its own MiXCR run on the PCR reads, TCRdb lists one record per CDR3 protein. Among 530,000 or so distinct CDR3 sequences, 25% to 30% were seen once, and the ten largest hold under 45%. The input for sequencing was PBMCs, taken before TCRalphabeta/CD19-depleted stem cell transplant. The clonotype comes from a boy less than two years old with Wiskott-Aldrich syndrome, due to receive a stem cell transplant. The V gene is TRBV5-1, the J gene TRBJ1-5, with D possibly being TRBD1 (5 bases). CDR3 protein: CASSLNGGRDQPQHF. CDR3 bases: TGCGCCAGCAGCCTAAACGGGGGACGTGATCAGCCCCAGCATTTT.